The sequence of this T cell receptor beta chain was determined in a study of blood T cell repertoires in COVID-19 (dated by TCRdb to 2018 to 2021). Regarding the research as a whole: Collaborator samples came from the United States, Italy and Spain and covered acute and convalescent phases of COVID-19. The material from the prospective study consisted of cDNA or gDNA derived from T cells, B-cell-depleted T cells, or PBMCs. The dataset comprised deeply sampled blood TCRbeta repertoires from subjects exposed to, actively infected with, or recovered from COVID-19. The repertoires were made available in a free public database intended to serve as a resource for research on the immune response to SARS-CoV-2. Samples were obtained from the ongoing ImmuneRACE study (first 160 participants) and from 1,254 subjects provided by 6 global collaborators. Sample metadata almost always included a de-identified subject ID, COVID-19 status, age in years and sex. Where available, HLA class I and class II types were obtained from metadata supplied by the sample provider rather than from assay-based typing. Here is what the overall study found, with its caveats: Clinical and demographic metadata were provided uncurated, with the amount varying by source and participant.

TCRbeta CDR3 regions were amplified from genomic DNA by means of the immunoSEQ Assay, a bias-controlled multiplex PCR. In the original analysis: The number of nucleated cells in each sample was estimated by amplification of reference gene primers within the assay. Sequence reads were collapsed and filtered to measure the absolute abundance of every unique TCRbeta CDR3 rearrangement. For each sample, productive Simpson clonality was calculated as the square root of Simpson's diversity index over productive rearrangements. In TCRdb, the immuneACCESS table is reduced to in-frame sequences with V and J assigned. These tables do not hold every clone; where another copy was compared, an unresolved V gene accounts for under half, and the others remain unexplained. V, J and clone size are taken as reported in that table, and D and trimming were inferred from the DNA itself. The sample records just under 150,000 clones, roughly 84% of which are singletons. The leading ten clones occupy roughly 2.6% of the sample.

To note about this clone: Its antigen is unknown. No base qualities exist here, and no much larger clone lies one base off it.

The CDR1 and CDR2 encoded by the germline V gene are MNHEY and SVGEGT. The germline V and J ends show losses of 4 bases and 0 bases respectively, and no gene match explains 12 bases of the junction. The CDR3 holds 18 amino acids from the cysteine to the phenylalanine. The sequence is cut down to CDR3 DNA, 54 bases in frame from base 1. Whole blood was collected in K2EDTA tubes by collaborating institutions according to the institutions' own protocols. For TCRbeta analysis, collaborators shipped samples as frozen whole blood, isolated PBMCs, or DNA extracted from either of those sample types. The sequenced sample consisted of peripheral blood. This receptor was identified in a human donor with acute or convalescent COVID-19. The donor label of this sample is uncertain. The rearrangement combines TRBV6-2 or TRBV6-3 with TRBJ1-1; 9 of the junction bases match TRBD1. CDR3 region: CASSSFRTGANMNTEAFF. The nucleotides are TGTGCCAGCAGTTCCTTTAGGACAGGGGCGAACATGAACACTGAAGCTTTCTTT.